The T cell receptor beta chain under discussion was sequenced for a study of blood T cell repertoires in COVID-19. Whole-study context: Sample material is recorded as cDNA or gDNA derived from T cells, B-cell-depleted T cells, or PBMCs.

Germline assignment: CDR1 SGDLS and CDR2 YYNGEE. The CDR3 contains 13 residues. V was shortened by 3 bases and J by 3 bases, with 7 bases between the two germline ends. Sequenced by immunoSEQ multiplex PCR; TCRdb stores in-frame clones only, minus some. The repertoire includes hundreds of thousands of clones, about 90% of them detected once, and approximately 1.6% sits in the top ten. The chain joins TRBV9 to TRBJ2-1; D is ambiguous. This receptor was taken from a woman in her forties who had recovered from COVID-19. Specimen: peripheral blood. The chain's CDR3 is CASSALSYNEQFF. Here the CDR3 DNA reads TGTGCCAGCAGCGCCCTCAGCTACAATGAGCAGTTCTTC.